These 24 T cell receptor beta chains were sequenced from one sample in a study of cytomegalovirus exposure and HLA in healthy donors. A multiplex PCR was run with 60 Vbeta primers and 13 Jbeta primers. Profiled with immunoSEQ multiplex PCR; TCRdb holds only in-frame clones, not every one. The sample has approximately 180,000 clones; roughly 86% are singletons. Sequencing was performed on PBMCs. These receptors came from a woman aged 18 to 35 in good health and CMV-seronegative.

The rearrangement uses TRBV9 and TRBJ1-1, with 7 bases that match TRBD1. Germline loops: CDR1 SGDLS, CDR2 YYNGEE. This CDR3 has 15 amino acids. V lost 4 bases, J lost 3 bases, and 9 bases stayed unmatched. CDR3 DNA: TGTGCCAGCAGCTCGACAGGGATGAGCGACACTGAAGCTTTCTTT. It is translated as CASSSTGMSDTEAFF.

The V gene is TRBV18, the J gene TRBJ2-3; the match to TRBD2 covers 8 bases. The CDR3 has 15 amino acids. Looked up from germline, CDR1 is KGHSH and CDR2 is LQKENI. The J segment lost 6 bases and the V segment lost 2 bases, leaving 7 bases of the junction unmatched. CDR3 sequence: CASSPRASGGDTQYF. CDR3 DNA sequence: TGTGCCAGCTCACCAAGAGCCAGCGGGGGTGATACGCAGTATTTT.

This chain joins TRBV28 and TRBJ2-2; no reliable D call. The V gene lost 5 bases and the J gene lost 0 bases, with 7 bases spanning the gap. This CDR3 is built from 14 residues. Germline V gene data show CDR1 as MDHEN and CDR2 as SYDVKM. The DNA for the CDR3 is TGTGCCAGCAGTGCGCCTGCGAACACCGGGGAGCTGTTTTTT. Translating it yields CASSAPANTGELFF. Complete variable domain (other parts from reference TRBV28 and TRBJ2-2): DVKVTQSSRYLVKRTGEKVFLECVQDMDHENMFWYRQDPGLGLRLIYFSYDVKMKEKGDIPEGYSVSREKKERFSLILESASTNQTSMYLCASSAPANTGELFFGEGSRLTVL.

This chain connects TRBV25-1 to TRBJ2-1; weak D call: TRBD2 (7 bases). Germline lookup yields CDR1 MGHDK and CDR2 SYGVNS. The CDR3 runs to 15 residues. The V gene lost 7 bases and the J gene lost 3 bases, with 16 bases spanning the gap. Here the CDR3 reads CASTPGASGYNEQFF. CDR3 in DNA: TGTGCCAGCACCCCAGGGGCTAGCGGCTACAATGAGCAGTTCTTC.

The rearrangement links TRBV7-9 to TRBJ2-7; D perhaps matches TRBD2 (5 bases). V gave up 5 bases and J gave up 6 bases, with 11 bases separating them. Germline CDR1 SEHNR, CDR2 FQNEAQ (reference sequence). CDR3 length: 12 residues. CDR3 loop: CASSGGPLEQYF. The CDR3 DNA sequence: TGTGCCAGCAGCGGAGGACCTCTCGAGCAGTACTTC.

The chain joins TRBV10-1 to TRBJ2-7, with TRBD1 identical over 8 bases. The CDR3 is 14 residues long. Germline V gene data show CDR1 as WNHNN and CDR2 as SYGVQD (reference sequence). Trimming at V came to 5 bases and at J to 2 bases, leaving 5 bases not matched to a gene. Written as DNA, the CDR3 is TGCGCCAGCAGTCCCGACAGGGGCCCCTACGAGCAGTACTTC. It yields the protein CASSPDRGPYEQYF.

The rearrangement uses TRBV19 and TRBJ1-5, with D hard to call. The CDR3 covers 14 residues. The germline V gene has CDR1 LNHDA and CDR2 SQIVND (reference sequence). The V gene lost 6 bases and the J gene lost 1 base, with 10 bases spanning the gap. Written as DNA, the CDR3 is TGTGCCAGTAGCTCCTTAATGAGCAATCAGCCCCAGCATTTT. Its protein product is CASSSLMSNQPQHF.

The chain carries TRBV7-2 and TRBJ1-5; tentative D call: TRBD1 (6 bases). Germline-derived CDR1 and CDR2 are SGHTA and FQGNSA. The V gene lost 3 bases and the J gene lost 8 bases, with 14 bases spanning the gap. The CDR3 is made up of 14 amino acids. The CDR3 coding sequence is TGTGCCAGCAGCTTGGGGGACATTTGGAAGCCCCAGCATTTT. Protein product: CASSLGDIWKPQHF.

Of note for this clone: One end of the junction fails to match germline, which may point to a read error. This chain connects TRBV7-7 to TRBJ2-2; a weak D match, TRBD2 (6 bases). CDR1 is SSHAT, CDR2 FNYEAQ, per germline (reference sequence). This CDR3 has 14 amino acids. The CDR3 reads CASSRDSMAGELFF. The CDR3 DNA sequence: TGTGCTAGCAGCAGGGACTCCATGGCCGGGGAGCTGTTTTTT.

This chain joins TRBV29-1 and TRBJ1-2; D uncertain. Germline V gives CDR1 SQVTM, CDR2 ANQGSEA. Deletions cut 5 bases from V and 2 bases from J, with 12 bases between. The CDR3 contains 13 residues. The CDR3 is CSVSRSSNYGYTF. In DNA, the CDR3 is TGCAGCGTTAGTCGGTCGTCAAACTATGGCTACACCTTC.

A few counts support this clone. The rearrangement uses TRBV5-1 and TRBJ2-5, with a possible D match to TRBD1 (5 bases). V was clipped by 4 bases and J by 3 bases, with 13 bases between them. CDR1 SGHRS and CDR2 YFSETQ come from the germline V gene. CDR3 size: 14 residues. CDR3 region: CASSKSSGKETQYF. The CDR3 region has the DNA TGCGCCAGCAGCAAGTCTTCAGGGAAAGAGACCCAGTACTTC.

V and J are TRBV27 and TRBJ2-1, with 10 nucleotides matching TRBD2. There are 17 residues in the CDR3. Germline trimming cut 5 bases from V and 7 bases from J; bases unmatched to any gene: 14. Germline assignment: CDR1 MNHEY and CDR2 SMNVEV (reference sequence). The CDR3 region is CASSPIEGLATGNEQFF. The CDR3 nucleotides read TGTGCCAGCAGTCCTATCGAGGGACTAGCGACAGGGAATGAGCAGTTCTTC.

This clone was seen more than once but under ten times. V usage is TRBV29-1 and J usage is TRBJ1-1; a possible D gene is TRBD1 (6 bases). Looked up from germline, CDR1 is SQVTM and CDR2 is ANQGSEA. There are 13 residues in the CDR3. The germline V and J ends were trimmed by 3 bases and 3 bases, with 11 bases remaining between them. CDR3 nucleotides: TGCAGCGTTGATGCTCAGGGGTACACTGAAGCTTTCTTT. Its translation: CSVDAQGYTEAFF.

This chain joins TRBV28 and TRBJ2-7, with 8 bases lining up with TRBD1. The CDR3 is 14 residues long. V shed 5 bases, J shed 2 bases, and the junction held 5 bases outside the gene matches. Germline lookup yields CDR1 MDHEN and CDR2 SYDVKM. CDR3 sequence (DNA): TGTGCCAGCAGTCCAGGGGGCCTTGCCTACGAGCAGTACTTC. Residues: CASSPGGLAYEQYF.

The rearrangement uses TRBV30 and TRBJ2-7; D is perhaps TRBD2 (5 bases). The CDR3 runs to 12 residues. V dropped 3 bases and J dropped 3 bases, with 9 bases sitting between them. CDR1 GTSNPN and CDR2 SVGIG come from the germline V gene (reference sequence). CDR3 DNA sequence: TGTGCCTGGAGCCCCCGGGGCTACGAGCAGTACTTC. Translating gives CAWSPRGYEQYF.

The genes are TRBV28 and TRBJ2-5, with no clear D. Trimming cost V 5 bases and J 3 bases, with 16 bases left between them. This CDR3 spans 15 amino acids. Germline assignment: CDR1 MDHEN and CDR2 SYDVKM. The CDR3 nucleotides are TGTGCCAGCAGTCATCCGTCCGCGGAGAAAGAGACCCAGTACTTC. The encoded protein is CASSHPSAEKETQYF. The whole variable domain, remainder taken from reference TRBV28 and TRBJ2-5, is DVKVTQSSRYLVKRTGEKVFLECVQDMDHENMFWYRQDPGLGLRLIYFSYDVKMKEKGDIPEGYSVSREKKERFSLILESASTNQTSMYLCASSHPSAEKETQYFGPGTRLLVL.

As regards this clone: The junction departs from germline at one end; a sequencing error may be responsible. The chain uses TRBV7-9 and TRBJ2-3, with D possibly being TRBD1 or TRBD2 (7 bases each). There are 14 residues in the CDR3. Germline lookup yields CDR1 SEHNR and CDR2 FQNEAQ (reference sequence). In nucleotides, the CDR3 is TGTTCCAGCAGGGGGGGGTACGGGACAGATACGCAGTATTTT. This gives the protein CSSRGGYGTDTQYF.

The CDR3 sequence: CASSPPGSRNTGELFF. In DNA form, the CDR3 reads TGTGCCAGCTCACCACCAGGGAGTCGGAACACCGGGGAGCTGTTTTTT. V and J are TRBV18 and TRBJ2-2, with D perhaps TRBD2 (5 bases). Trimming took off 0 bases at V and 1 base at J, with 9 bases between the two ends. This CDR3 has 16 residues. Germline V lookup: CDR1 KGHSH, CDR2 LQKENI.

V gene TRBV7-2 combines with J gene TRBJ2-7; D unresolved. Germline V gene lookup returns CDR1 SGHTA and CDR2 FQGNSA. V shed 4 bases and J shed 0 bases, with 7 bases lying between them. The CDR3 covers 13 residues. CDR3 DNA sequence: TGTGCCAGCAGCTCGTATAGCTCCTACGAGCAGTACTTC. This sequence encodes CASSSYSSYEQYF.

The chain links TRBV7-2 to TRBJ1-2, with TRBD1 matching over 10 bases. Germline V gene lookup returns CDR1 SGHTA and CDR2 FQGNSA. The ends lost 5 bases at V and 5 bases at J; junction bases unmatched: 8. This CDR3 region has 15 residues. The CDR3 loop reads CASSLSRQGAYGYTF. In DNA form, the CDR3 reads TGTGCCAGCAGCCTCTCTCGACAGGGGGCTTATGGCTACACCTTC.

The J gene is TRBJ2-7, the V gene TRBV5-6, with TRBD1 matching 8 bases. The V and J ends lost 2 bases and 5 bases, in that order; junction bases with no gene match: 6. The CDR3 has 14 residues. The germline V gene has CDR1 SGHDT and CDR2 YYEEEE. CDR3 coding DNA: TGTGCCAGCAGCTTCGGTGCAGGGGGCCACGAGCAGTACTTC. Protein product: CASSFGAGGHEQYF.

This clone has just one count. The chain links TRBV9 to TRBJ2-7; possibly TRBD1 for D (6 bases). CDR3 length: 16 amino acids. The V end lost 2 bases, the J end lost 0 bases, and 15 bases lay between the germline ends. Looked up from germline, CDR1 is SGDLS and CDR2 is YYNGEE. The CDR3: CASSVGVGTSSYEQYF. In nucleotides, the CDR3 is TGTGCCAGCAGCGTCGGTGTCGGGACAAGCTCCTACGAGCAGTACTTC.

This rearrangement joins TRBV6-6 to TRBJ1-5; D perhaps matches TRBD1 (5 bases). This CDR3 has 13 amino acids. V gave up 5 bases and J gave up 4 bases, with 9 bases separating them. The germline CDR1 and CDR2 sequences are MNHNY and SVGAGI (reference sequence). CDR3 sequence (DNA): TGTGCCAGCAGTCACCCAGGGAATCAGCCCCAGCATTTT. Its translation is CASSHPGNQPQHF.

The genes are TRBV7-9 and TRBJ2-1; 14 bases align to TRBD2. The CDR3 contains 19 residues. V lost 5 bases, J lost 2 bases, and 11 bases stayed unmatched. Germline CDR1 SEHNR, CDR2 FQNEAQ (reference sequence). The CDR3 sequence: CASSGGGGLAGDTYNEQFF. CDR3 in DNA: TGTGCCAGCAGCGGGGGAGGGGGACTAGCGGGAGATACCTACAATGAGCAGTTCTTC.